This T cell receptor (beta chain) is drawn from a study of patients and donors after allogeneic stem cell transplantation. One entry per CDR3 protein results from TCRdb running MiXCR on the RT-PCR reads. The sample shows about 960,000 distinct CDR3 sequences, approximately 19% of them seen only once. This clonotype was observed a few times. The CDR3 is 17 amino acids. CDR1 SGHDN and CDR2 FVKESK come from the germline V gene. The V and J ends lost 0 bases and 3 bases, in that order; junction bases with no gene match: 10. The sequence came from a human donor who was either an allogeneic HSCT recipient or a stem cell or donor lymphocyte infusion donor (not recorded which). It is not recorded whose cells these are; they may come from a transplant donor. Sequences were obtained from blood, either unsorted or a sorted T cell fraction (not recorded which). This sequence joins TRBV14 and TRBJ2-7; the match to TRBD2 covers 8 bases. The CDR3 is CASSQEEAGVLFYEQYF. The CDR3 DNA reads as TGTGCCAGCAGCCAAGAGGAAGCGGGAGTCCTTTTCTACGAGCAGTACTTC.